A selection of T cell receptor beta chains follows, all from one sample in a study of tumor and adjacent non-tumor tissue in lung cancer. TCRdb itself ran the multiplex PCR reads through MiXCR, one entry per CDR3 protein. Altogether around 80,000 distinct CDR3 sequences are present, 80% to 90% being singletons, with the ten largest covering approximately 51%. Sequenced input: distant non-tumor lung tissue. The receptor set was obtained from a man aged 55 to 70 with non-small cell lung cancer. The CDR3 runs from the conserved cysteine through the conserved F or W. D genes are given only for firm matches. Clone size is stated in some rows and not others, as once, few, many or a class when expanded.

TRBV11-2	18	-	-	TRBJ1-2	TGTGCCAGCAGCTTAGGGGGGGGGTTGGGGAAAGCGGACTATGGCTACACCTTC	CASSLGGGLGKADYGYTF
TRBV6-2/TRBV6-3	14	few	-	TRBJ1-1	TGTGCTAACAGTTACCCTTACGGGAACACTGAAGCTTTCTTT	CANSYPYGNTEAFF
TRBV4-1	17	-	-	TRBJ1-2	TGTGCCAGCAGCCAAGAATCCTCCCCCCCGGGGGGATATGGCTACACCTTC	CASSQESSPPGGYGYTF
TRBV5-6	13	-	TRBD1	TRBJ1-1	TGTGCCAGCAGCTTGCTCCGGGACAGTGAAGCTTTCTTT	CASSLLRDSEAFF
TRBV11-2	15	few	-	TRBJ2-2	TGTGCCAGCAACGAAGGTGGTCGAAACACCGGGGAGCTGTTTTTT	CASNEGGRNTGELFF
TRBV4-3	16	-	-	TRBJ2-3	TGCACCAGCAGCCGAGATAGAGCGGACACCACAGATACGCAGTATTTT	CTSSRDRADTTDTQYF
TRBV5-4	16	-	TRBD2	TRBJ2-3	TGTACCAGCAGCTTGGTTCTAGCGGGGGGCAGAGATACGCAATATTTT	CTSSLVLAGGRDTQYF
TRBV12-3/TRBV12-4	15	-	-	TRBJ1-1	TGTGCCAGCACTTTAGGGCGTGTGGGGGACACTGAAGTTTTCTTT	CASTLGRVGDTEVFF
TRBV11-3	15	-	TRBD2	TRBJ2-1	TGTGCCAGCACCCTAACTAGCGGGGGGGCCCATGAGTATTTCTTC	CASTLTSGGAHEYFF
TRBV11-2	19	-	TRBD1	TRBJ2-6	TGTGCCAGCAGCTTAGTACCAAAGGACAGGCCCCCTGGGGACAACGTCCTGACTTTC	CASSLVPKDRPPGDNVLTF
TRBV5-1	14	-	TRBD2	TRBJ2-7	TGCGCCAGCAGCCCCCTAGCGGGGGGTGCCGAGCAGTACTTC	CASSPLAGGAEQYF
TRBV11-2	13	-	-	TRBJ1-5	TGTGGCAGCAGCTTTAACAGGGAACAGCCCCAACATTTT	CGSSFNREQPQHF
TRBV4-3	17	-	TRBD2	TRBJ2-1	TGCGCCAGCAGCCAAGATAGGACGGGAGGGAATTACAATGAGCAGTTCTTC	CASSQDRTGGNYNEQFF
TRBV12-3/TRBV12-4	15	few	-	TRBJ1-1	TGTGCTAGCATTTTCCCAGGGATACTGAACACTGAAGCCTTCTTT	CASIFPGILNTEAFF
TRBV6-5	15	-	-	TRBJ1-5	TGTGCCAGCATTCAGCTACAGGGAAGCAATCAGCCCCATCATTTT	CASIQLQGSNQPHHF
TRBV6-1	14	-	TRBD1	TRBJ1-1	TGTACCAGCAGTGATGACAGGGGCGACATTGAAGCTTTCTTT	CTSSDDRGDIEAFF
TRBV4-3	15	-	-	TRBJ2-7	TGCGCCAGCAGCCAAGATCATCTAGGGGCGTACGAGCAGTACTTC	CASSQDHLGAYEQYF
TRBV6-5	9	-	-	TRBJ1-1	TGTGCCAGCCTTGGTGGTGATTTCTTT	CASLGGDFF
TRBV20-1	18	-	-	TRBJ1-6	TGCAGTGTTACCCCGAACGGCAGGCGAGTGAAGCACCGAACACCCCTCCACTTT	CSVTPNGRRVKHRTPLHF
TRBV29-1	15	few	TRBD2	TRBJ2-3	TGCAGCGTTGTAATTCTAGCGGGAGGGACAGGTATGCAGTATTTT	CSVVILAGGTGMQYF
TRBV5-6	13	once	-	TRBJ1-1	TGTGCCAACAACTTGCTTCAGGACAGTGAAGCTTTCTTT	CANNLLQDSEAFF
TRBV12-3/TRBV12-4	13	-	-	TRBJ1-1	TGTGTCAGCAGACAAGACAGGATCACTGAAGCTTTCTTT	CVSRQDRITEAFF
TRBV11-2	16	-	TRBD1	TRBJ1-1	TGTGCCAGCAGCCCCTCCAGGGGGCCATTGAGGGATGAGGCTTTCTTT	CASSPSRGPLRDEAFF
TRBV13	15	-	TRBD2	TRBJ2-7	TGTACCAGCAGCTTAGGGACTAGCGGGAGGGCCGGGGAGTACTTC	CTSSLGTSGRAGEYF
TRBV20-1	14	-	-	TRBJ2-3	TGCAGTGCCTCGGACATCCGGGTGGTAGATACGCAGTATTTT	CSASDIRVVDTQYF
TRBV11-3	14	-	-	TRBJ1-1	TGTGCCAGCAGCTCGCACGGACGGTGGACTGAAGCTATCTTT	CASSSHGRWTEAIF
TRBV12-3/TRBV12-4	13	-	-	TRBJ2-2	TGTGGCAGCAGGACGGATAACACCGGGGTGCTGTTTTTT	CGSRTDNTGVLFF
TRBV4-3	14	-	-	TRBJ1-5	TGCGCCAGCAGCCAAGATGGAGTACAACAGCCCCAGCATTTT	CASSQDGVQQPQHF
TRBV28	14	-	-	TRBJ1-2	TGTGCCATCAGTTTTCACCAGATCTACTATGGATACACCTTC	CAISFHQIYYGYTF
TRBV6-5	17	-	TRBD2	TRBJ2-6	TGTGTCAGCAGCCTAGCGGGAGCCGGCTCTGGGGTCAACGTCCTGACTTTC	CVSSLAGAGSGVNVLTF
TRBV6-5	13	-	TRBD1	TRBJ2-1	TGTGCCAGCAATTACTTGGTGGGACAGGGGCTTATCTTC	CASNYLVGQGLIF
TRBV13	16	-	-	TRBJ2-7	TGTGCCAGTAGCTTTAACGGAGGTATGGACCCCTACGAGCAGTACTTC	CASSFNGGMDPYEQYF
TRBV20-1	16	once	TRBD1	TRBJ1-1	TGCAGTACTAGAGATTACCAGGGGGCACGGAACACTGAAGCTTTCTTT	CSTRDYQGARNTEAFF
TRBV6-5	17	once	TRBD2	TRBJ2-6	TGTGTCAGCAGCCTAGCGGGAACCAGCTCTGGGGCCAACGTCCTGTCTTTC	CVSSLAGTSSGANVLSF
TRBV4-2	19	many	TRBD2	TRBJ2-1	TGTGCCAGCAGCCATGAACTAGTTTTAAGCGGGGGGGCAGGGTATGAGCAGTTCTTC	CASSHELVLSGGAGYEQFF
TRBV11-2	14	-	-	TRBJ2-5	TGTGCCAGCAGCTTAGATCGGCAGGGGCAACCCCAGTACTTC	CASSLDRQGQPQYF
TRBV11-1	15	-	TRBD2	TRBJ2-2	TGTACCAGCAGCCCTTGGGCTAGCGGGTACGGGGAGCCGTTTTTT	CTSSPWASGYGEPFF
TRBV11-2	14	-	-	TRBJ1-1	TGTACCAGCGGCTTAGTCGGGGTGGACACTGAAGCTTTCTTT	CTSGLVGVDTEAFF
TRBV6-5	14	-	TRBD1	TRBJ1-5	TGTGCCAGCAGCATTACAGGGGGCGGGCAGCCCCAGCATTTT	CASSITGGGQPQHF
TRBV11-3	17	few	TRBD1	TRBJ1-4	TGTGTCAGCAGTCCATCGGGACAGGGGATCACTAATGAAAAACTGTTTTTT	CVSSPSGQGITNEKLFF
TRBV14	15	-	-	TRBJ1-1	TGTTCCAGCAGCCAAGTAAGGGGGTTTTGCACTGAAGCTTTCTTT	CSSSQVRGFCTEAFF
TRBV11-3	15	-	TRBD1	TRBJ2-7	TGTGCCGGCAGCTTAGTGACAGGGGGGTACTACGAGCAGTACTTC	CAGSLVTGGYYEQYF
TRBV5-1	16	-	TRBD2	TRBJ2-3	TGCGCTAGCAGCTTGGGGGGGACGCATGGCACAGATACGCATTATTTT	CASSLGGTHGTDTHYF
TRBV11-3	15	-	-	TRBJ1-2	TGTGCCAGCAGCTCGAGCCCTGTGTGGAACTATGACTACACCTTC	CASSSSPVWNYDYTF
TRBV11-2	14	-	-	TRBJ2-5	TGTGCCAGCAGCTCCAGACAGGCTCTGGAGACCCAGTACTTC	CASSSRQALETQYF
TRBV29-1	14	-	-	TRBJ2-2	TGCATCGTTGACAGACAAGGAAACACCGGGAAGCTGTTTTTT	CIVDRQGNTGKLFF
TRBV20-1	14	-	TRBD2	TRBJ2-1	TGCAGTTCTAGAGTCAGTAGCGGGACGGATGAGCGGTTCTTC	CSSRVSSGTDERFF
TRBV4-3	16	-	-	TRBJ2-6	TGCGCCAGAACACAAGAGGCGGTGTCTGGGGCCAACGTCCTGACTTTC	CARTQEAVSGANVLTF
TRBV11-2	13	-	TRBD1	TRBJ2-5	TGTGCCAGCAGTTCTACAGGGGAAGTGACGCAGTATTTC	CASSSTGEVTQYF
TRBV5-4	16	-	TRBD2	TRBJ2-3	TGTGCCAGCAGGTTGGCTCTGGGACTAGCAACAGATACGCAGTATTTT	CASRLALGLATDTQYF
TRBV29-1	13	many	-	TRBJ2-3	TGCAGCGTGGGGCCCCTTGGATTGGATACGCAGTATTTT	CSVGPLGLDTQYF